These 5 T cell receptor beta chains were sequenced from one sample in a study of blood T cell repertoires in COVID-19. Libraries were prepared by immunoSEQ multiplex PCR; TCRdb keeps only in-frame clonotypes and omits some of them. This table holds just under 150,000 clones, over 65% found once. Sequencing was done on a sample of peripheral blood. These receptors were collected from a human donor in a cohort sampled during active COVID-19.

The sample holds one count of this clone. This chain links TRBV7-3 with TRBJ2-3; D is possibly TRBD2 (6 bases). CDR3 size: 16 residues. V was shortened by 1 base and J by 2 bases, with 13 bases between the two germline ends. From germline, CDR1 is SGHTA and CDR2 FQGTGA. CDR3: CASSLMGRGATDTQYF. The CDR3 DNA is TGTGCCAGCAGCTTAATGGGGCGGGGTGCCACAGATACGCAGTATTTT.

This clone was seen just once. The chain uses TRBV29-1 and TRBJ2-2; possible D gene TRBD1, 5 bases. V was shortened by 8 bases and J by 1 base, with 14 bases between the two germline ends. Looked up from germline, CDR1 is SQVTM and CDR2 is ANQGSEA. The CDR3 length is 14 residues. CDR3 region: CSSTDSVNTGELFF. CDR3 coding DNA: TGCAGCTCAACCGACAGTGTGAACACCGGGGAGCTGTTTTTT.

The CDR3 region is CASSPGSETGTDTQYF. The DNA for the CDR3 is TGTGCCAGCAGCCCGGGCTCCGAGACAGGCACAGATACGCAGTATTTT. J is TRBJ2-3 and V is TRBV5-8; D might be TRBD1 (5 bases). Deletions cut 4 bases from V and 1 base from J, with 16 bases between. The germline V gene encodes CDR1 SGHTS and CDR2 YDEGEE. This CDR3 comprises 16 residues.

The V gene is TRBV6-1, the J gene TRBJ1-1; 7 nucleotides agree with TRBD1. This CDR3 comprises 14 residues. Germline CDR1 is MNHNS and CDR2 is SASEGT. The trim removed 3 bases at V and 5 bases at J, leaving 6 bases unmatched. The CDR3 loop is CASSDPTGLTEAFF. As DNA, the CDR3 is TGTGCCAGCAGTGACCCGACAGGGCTAACTGAAGCTTTCTTT.

The gene calls are TRBV28 and TRBJ1-5; D not certain. There are 14 residues in the CDR3. V gave up 6 bases and J gave up 5 bases, with 14 bases separating them. The V gene's germline CDR1 is MDHEN and CDR2 SYDVKM. The CDR3 coding sequence is TGTGCCAGCAGAGGAGGGCTCAAAGATCAGCCCCAGCATTTT. Its protein is CASRGGLKDQPQHF. Drawing the rest from reference TRBV28 and TRBJ1-5, the complete variable domain is DVKVTQSSRYLVKRTGEKVFLECVQDMDHENMFWYRQDPGLGLRLIYFSYDVKMKEKGDIPEGYSVSREKKERFSLILESASTNQTSMYLCASRGGLKDQPQHFGDGTRLSIL.